This section outlines one T cell receptor (beta chain) sequence together with its context. Original processing methods: Amplification from reference gene primers served as the basis for estimated nucleated cell counts. Clones were read by immunoSEQ multiplex PCR, and TCRdb kept only the in-frame ones, dropping some. Clonal size and the V and J genes are those of that table, whereas D and trimming came from the DNA. The table records more than 300,000 clones, about 88% of them present only once. For recovered donors of Cohort 3, there were two negative PCRs, clearance, or symptom resolution. The data were obtained in a study of blood T cell repertoires in COVID-19. For the study at large: Researchers got acute and convalescent COVID-19 samples from the United States, Italy and Spain. PBMCs, B-cell-depleted T cells, or T cells were the source of the cDNA or gDNA that made up the material.

This CDR3 is built from 16 residues. Per the germline V gene, CDR1 is KGHSH and CDR2 is LQKENI. J gave up 9 bases and V 2 bases, and 9 bases lay outside the gene matches. The sequence was obtained from a woman aged 18-30 years who had recovered from COVID-19. V and J are TRBV18 and TRBJ1-6; TRBD1 matches 8 bases. Sample: PBMCs or T cells enriched from blood (not recorded which). CDR3 nucleotides: TGTGCCAGCTCACCAGTCCCGGGACAGGAGGGTTCACCCCTCCACTTT. Encoded protein: CASSPVPGQEGSPLHF.